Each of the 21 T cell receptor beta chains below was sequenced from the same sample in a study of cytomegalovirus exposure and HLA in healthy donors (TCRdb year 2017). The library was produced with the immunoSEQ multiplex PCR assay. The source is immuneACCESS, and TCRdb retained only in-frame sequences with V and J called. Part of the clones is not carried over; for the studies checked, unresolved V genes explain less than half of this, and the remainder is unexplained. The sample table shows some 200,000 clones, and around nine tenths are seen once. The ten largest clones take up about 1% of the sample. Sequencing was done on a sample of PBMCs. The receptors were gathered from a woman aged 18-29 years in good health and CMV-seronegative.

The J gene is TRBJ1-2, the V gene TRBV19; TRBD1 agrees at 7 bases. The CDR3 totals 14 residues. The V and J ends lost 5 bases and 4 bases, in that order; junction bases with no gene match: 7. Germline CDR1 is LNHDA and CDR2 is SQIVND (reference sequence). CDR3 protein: CASSPTGVIYGYTF. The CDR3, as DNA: TGTGCCAGTAGTCCAACAGGGGTTATCTATGGCTACACCTTC.

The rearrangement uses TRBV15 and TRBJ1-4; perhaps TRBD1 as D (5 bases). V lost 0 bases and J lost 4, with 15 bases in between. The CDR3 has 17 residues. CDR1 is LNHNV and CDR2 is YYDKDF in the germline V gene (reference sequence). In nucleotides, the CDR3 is TGTGCCACCAGCAGAGATACTCACCGGGGGGGTAATGAAAAACTGTTTTTT. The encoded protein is CATSRDTHRGGNEKLFF.

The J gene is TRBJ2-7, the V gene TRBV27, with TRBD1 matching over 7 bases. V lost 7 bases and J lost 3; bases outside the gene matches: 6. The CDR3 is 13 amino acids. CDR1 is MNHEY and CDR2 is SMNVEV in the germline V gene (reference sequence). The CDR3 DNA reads TGTGCCAGCAACGGGCAGGGGGACTACGAGCAGTACTTC. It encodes CASNGQGDYEQYF.

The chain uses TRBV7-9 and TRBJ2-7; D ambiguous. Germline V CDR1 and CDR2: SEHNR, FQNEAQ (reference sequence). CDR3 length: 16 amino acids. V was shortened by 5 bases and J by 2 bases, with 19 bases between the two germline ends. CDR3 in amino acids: CASSPSEDLTTYEQYF. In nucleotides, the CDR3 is TGTGCCAGCAGCCCATCTGAGGATCTTACCACCTACGAGCAGTACTTC.

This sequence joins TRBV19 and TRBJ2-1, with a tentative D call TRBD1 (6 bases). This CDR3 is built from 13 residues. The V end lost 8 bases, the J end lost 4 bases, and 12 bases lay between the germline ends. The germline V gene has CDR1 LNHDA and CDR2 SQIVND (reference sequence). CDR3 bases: TGTGCCAGTGGGGGCAGCTTATACAATGAGCAGTTCTTC. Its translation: CASGGSLYNEQFF.

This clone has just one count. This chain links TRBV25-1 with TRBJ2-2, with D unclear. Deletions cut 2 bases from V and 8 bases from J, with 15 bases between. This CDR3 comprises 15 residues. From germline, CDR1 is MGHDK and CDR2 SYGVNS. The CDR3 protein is CASSELGLRSGELFF. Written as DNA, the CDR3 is TGTGCCAGCAGTGAACTAGGTTTGAGGTCGGGGGAGCTGTTTTTT.

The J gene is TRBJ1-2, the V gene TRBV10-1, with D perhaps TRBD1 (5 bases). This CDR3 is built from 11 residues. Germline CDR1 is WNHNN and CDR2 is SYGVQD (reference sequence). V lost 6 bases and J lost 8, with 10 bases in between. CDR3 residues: CASSPGYGYTF. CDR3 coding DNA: TGCGCCAGCAGCCCAGGGTACGGCTACACCTTC.

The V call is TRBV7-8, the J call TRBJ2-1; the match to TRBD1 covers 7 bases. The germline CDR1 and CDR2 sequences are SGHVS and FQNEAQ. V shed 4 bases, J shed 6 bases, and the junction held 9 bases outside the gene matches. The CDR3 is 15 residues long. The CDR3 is CASSSPGQTANEQFF. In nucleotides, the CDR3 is TGTGCCAGCAGCTCTCCGGGACAGACGGCCAATGAGCAGTTCTTC.

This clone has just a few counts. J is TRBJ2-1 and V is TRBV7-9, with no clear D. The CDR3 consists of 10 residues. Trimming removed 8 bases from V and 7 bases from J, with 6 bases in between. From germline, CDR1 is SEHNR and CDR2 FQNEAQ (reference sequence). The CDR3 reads CASAVNEQFF. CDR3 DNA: TGTGCCAGCGCGGTTAATGAGCAGTTCTTC.

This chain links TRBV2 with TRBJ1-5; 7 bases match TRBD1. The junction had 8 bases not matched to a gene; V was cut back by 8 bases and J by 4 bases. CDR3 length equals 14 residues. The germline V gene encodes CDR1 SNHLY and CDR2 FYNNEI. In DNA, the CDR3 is TGTGCCAGCCGAGACAGGGACTGGAATCAGCCCCAGCATTTT. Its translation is CASRDRDWNQPQHF.

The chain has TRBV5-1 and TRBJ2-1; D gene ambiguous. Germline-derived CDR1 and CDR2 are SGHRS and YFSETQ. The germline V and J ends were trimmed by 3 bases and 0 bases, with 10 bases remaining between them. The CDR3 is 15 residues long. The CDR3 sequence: CASSSTPSSYNEQFF. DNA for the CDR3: TGCGCCAGCAGCTCTACTCCGAGCTCCTACAATGAGCAGTTCTTC.

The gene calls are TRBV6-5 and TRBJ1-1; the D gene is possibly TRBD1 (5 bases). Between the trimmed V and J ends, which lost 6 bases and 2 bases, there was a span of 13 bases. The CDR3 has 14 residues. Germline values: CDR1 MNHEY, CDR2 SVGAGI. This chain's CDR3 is CASSDPQGNTEAFF. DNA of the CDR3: TGTGCCAGCAGCGATCCGCAGGGTAACACTGAAGCTTTCTTT.

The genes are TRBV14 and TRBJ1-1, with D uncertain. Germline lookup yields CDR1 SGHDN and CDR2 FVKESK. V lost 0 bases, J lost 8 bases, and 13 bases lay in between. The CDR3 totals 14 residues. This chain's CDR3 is CASSQDNLRGEAFF. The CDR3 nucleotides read TGTGCCAGCAGCCAAGACAATCTCCGCGGCGAAGCTTTCTTT.

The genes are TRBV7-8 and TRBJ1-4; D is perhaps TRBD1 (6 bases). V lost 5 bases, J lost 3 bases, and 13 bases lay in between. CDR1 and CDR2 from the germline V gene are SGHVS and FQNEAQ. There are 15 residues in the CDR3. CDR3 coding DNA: TGTGCCAGCAGCATCGAGGGGGTAGCTAATGAAAAACTGTTTTTT. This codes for CASSIEGVANEKLFF.

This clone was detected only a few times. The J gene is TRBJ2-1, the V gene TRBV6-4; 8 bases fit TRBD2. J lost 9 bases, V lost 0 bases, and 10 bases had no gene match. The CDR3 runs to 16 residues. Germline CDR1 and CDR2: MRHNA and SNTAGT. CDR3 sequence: CASSDSYGRANFEQFF. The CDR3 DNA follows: TGTGCCAGCAGTGACTCGTACGGGAGGGCCAATTTTGAGCAGTTCTTC.

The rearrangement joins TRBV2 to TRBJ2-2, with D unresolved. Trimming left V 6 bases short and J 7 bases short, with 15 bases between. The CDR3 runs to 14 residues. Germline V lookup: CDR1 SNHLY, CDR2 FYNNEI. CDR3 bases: TGTGCCAGCAGCGCCCAACGCCCTATCGGGGAGCTGTTTTTT. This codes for CASSAQRPIGELFF.

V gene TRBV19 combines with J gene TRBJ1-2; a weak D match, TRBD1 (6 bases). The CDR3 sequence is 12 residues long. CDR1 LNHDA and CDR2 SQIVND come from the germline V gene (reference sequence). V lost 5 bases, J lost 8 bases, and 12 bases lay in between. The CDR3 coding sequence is TGTGCCAGTAGTTTAAGACAGGCCGGCTACACCTTC. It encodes CASSLRQAGYTF.

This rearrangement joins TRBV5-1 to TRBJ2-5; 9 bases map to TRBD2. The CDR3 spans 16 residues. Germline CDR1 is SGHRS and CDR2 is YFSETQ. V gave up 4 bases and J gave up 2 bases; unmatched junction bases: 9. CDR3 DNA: TGCGCCAGCAGCCGGGCGGCTAGCGGGATGCAAGAGACCCAGTACTTC. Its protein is CASSRAASGMQETQYF. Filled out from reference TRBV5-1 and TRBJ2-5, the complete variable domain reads KAGVTQTPRYLIKTRGQQVTLSCSPISGHRSVSWYQQTPGQGLQFLFEYFSETQRNKGNFPGRFSGRQFSNSRSEMNVSTLELGDSALYLCASSRAASGMQETQYFGPGTRLLVL.

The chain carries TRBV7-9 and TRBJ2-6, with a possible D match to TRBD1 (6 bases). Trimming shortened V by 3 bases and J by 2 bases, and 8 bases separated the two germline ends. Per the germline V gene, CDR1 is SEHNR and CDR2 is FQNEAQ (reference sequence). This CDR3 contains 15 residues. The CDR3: CASSFPGAGANVLTF. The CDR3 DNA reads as TGTGCCAGCAGCTTTCCAGGGGCTGGGGCCAACGTCCTGACTTTC.

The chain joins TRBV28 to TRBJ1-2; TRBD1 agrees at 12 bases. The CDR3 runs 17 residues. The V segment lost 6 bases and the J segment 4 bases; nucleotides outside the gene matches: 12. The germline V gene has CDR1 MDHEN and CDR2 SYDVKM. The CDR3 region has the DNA TGTGCCAGCAGGACACCGGGACAGGGGGCTAACACCTATGGCTACACCTTC. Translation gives CASRTPGQGANTYGYTF.

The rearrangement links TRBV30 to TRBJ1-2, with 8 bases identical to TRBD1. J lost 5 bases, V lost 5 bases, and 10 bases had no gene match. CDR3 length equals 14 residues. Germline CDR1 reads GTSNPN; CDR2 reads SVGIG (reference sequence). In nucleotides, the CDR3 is TGTGCCTGGGCCAGACAGGGGAGTTGGTATGGCTACACCTTC. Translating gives CAWARQGSWYGYTF.